This T cell receptor (beta chain) derives from a study of T cells in Graves' hyperthyroidism and ophthalmopathy (dated by TCRdb to between 2018 and 2021). Regarding the study in general: Peripheral blood was collected at initial diagnosis, before any treatment. The 95 to 100 discovery patients were randomly divided into training and test sets at a 7:3 ratio. After blood sampling, hyperthyroidism patients were treated with methimazole at a starting dose of 30 mg daily, and ophthalmopathy patients were treated with high-dose intravenous methylprednisolone. To identify TCR V-J signatures that set the groups apart, the researchers used a discovery cohort of more than 95 patients, made up of 40 to 45 with Graves' ophthalmopathy and some 55 with stable Graves' hyperthyroidism. In addition, the study compared T-cell repertoires in thyroid tissue and in blood from a handful of Graves' hyperthyroidism patients. The paper reports TCR Vbeta CDR3 sequencing of approximately 130 peripheral blood samples: some 41 ophthalmopathy, around 80 hyperthyroidism and approximately 17 progressor patients. Prospective prediction of ophthalmopathy was tested in an independent validation cohort of 18 to 20 hyperthyroidism patients and approximately 17 patients who later progressed to ophthalmopathy.

Here is what the overall study found, with its caveats: A model built on a 13 V-J signature distinguished ophthalmopathy from stable hyperthyroidism, reaching approximately 89% sensitivity and around 81% specificity in cross-validation and 80%/75% in testing. In validation, progression to ophthalmopathy was predicted by the model with almost 71% sensitivity and 72.22% specificity, a median of approximately 6.5 months before onset. Most expanded thyroid clonotypes (frequency above 0.001) were also detected in blood, suggesting blood repertoires may reflect thyroid immune responses. Sample size was not statistically predetermined, and investigators were not blinded to group allocation.

The CDR3 holds 13 amino acids from the cysteine to the phenylalanine. Left in the record is the CDR3 DNA by itself, 39 bases read in frame from the first base. The germline V gene sets CDR1 to MNHNS and CDR2 to SASEGT. Trimming takes 7 bases off V and 4 bases off J; junction bases not matched to a gene: 6. This clonotype was counted ten times or more. Its antigen remains unidentified. No much larger clone is present one base from it, and per-base qualities are unavailable. Amplification of TCR beta CDR3 regions was carried out from RNA transcripts. The TCR CDR3 was subjected to a first round of RT-PCR using the HTBI primer set and the Qiagen OneStep RT-PCR kit. A second multiplex PCR round built the libraries, followed by size selection and purification. Paired-end sequencing of the libraries was performed with 100 bp reads on an Illumina HiSeq2000. The authors' analysis ran thus. SOAPnuke was used to process the raw data, with reads discarded if the reads contained adapters or uncalled bases, had a mean Phred below 15, or lacked an exact constant-primer or identifier match. COPE v1.2.5 was used to merge high-quality paired reads, and clonotypes were defined as unique nucleotide sequences. MiTCR v1.1 was used to align clonotypes to the IMGT TRBV, TRBD and TRBJ reference segments. Analysis was restricted to V-J combinations with a frequency above 0.0001, which covered roughly 99% of repertoires. The TCS score was defined as the ratio of F50 (clonal expansion) to E x V (chaos), calculated using BLOSUM62-based TCRdist between CDR3 peptides within each V-J. Welch's t-statistics and random forest reduced roughly 530 V-J features to 10 to 15, which were used in a naive Bayes classifier (R e1071). TCRdb reprocessing: public reads trimmed at Q25 with fastp, clones called with MiXCR, in-frame beta chains kept. Identical CDR3 proteins give one entry, which carries the most common genes and DNA. V and J calls and clone size were set by TCRdb, not the authors. The table for this sample lists about 520,000 distinct CDR3 sequences; around a quarter of them were counted only once. About 10% of the sample is in the top ten clones.

In the ophthalmopathy patients, disease was moderately to severely active, with a Clinical Activity Score of 3 or more, a NOSPECS grade of 4 or more, and a duration of less than 3 months. Patients with uncontrolled infections, other autoimmune diseases, pregnancy or lactation were excluded. Diagnoses were based on clinical symptoms, serum thyroxine and TRAb, thyroid ultrasound and orbital computed tomography. PBMCs were separated from roughly 9.6 ml of fresh peripheral blood using Ficoll-Paque density gradient centrifugation. Trizol reagent was used to extract total RNA, and RNA quality was then checked on an Agilent 2100 Bioanalyzer.

The sequence links TRBV6-1 to TRBJ2-5; 7 central bases correspond to TRBD2. The sequence was collected from a woman in her twenties or thirties with Graves' ophthalmopathy. Material for sequencing was blood. Here the CDR3 is given as CASKAGSGETQYF. The DNA reads as follows: TGTGCCAGCAAAGCGGGGAGTGGAGAGACCCAGTACTTC.